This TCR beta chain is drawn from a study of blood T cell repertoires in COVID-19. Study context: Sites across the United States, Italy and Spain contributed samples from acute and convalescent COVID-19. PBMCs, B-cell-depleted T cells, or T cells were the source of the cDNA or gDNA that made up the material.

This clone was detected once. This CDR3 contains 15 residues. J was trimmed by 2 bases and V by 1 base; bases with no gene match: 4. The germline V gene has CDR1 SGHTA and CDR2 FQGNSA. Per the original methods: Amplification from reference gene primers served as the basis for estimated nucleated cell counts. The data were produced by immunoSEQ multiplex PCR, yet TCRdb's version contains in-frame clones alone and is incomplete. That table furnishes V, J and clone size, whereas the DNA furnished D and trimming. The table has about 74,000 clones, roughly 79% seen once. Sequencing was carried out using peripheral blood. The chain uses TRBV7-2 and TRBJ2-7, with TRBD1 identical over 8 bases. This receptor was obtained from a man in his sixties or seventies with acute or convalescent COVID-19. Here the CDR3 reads CASSLEWTGTYEQYF. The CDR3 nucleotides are TGTGCCAGCAGCTTAGAATGGACAGGGACCTACGAGCAGTACTTC.